This T cell receptor (beta chain) emerged from a study of T-cell reconstitution after alpha-beta-depleted transplantation in children. Unique molecular identifiers were incorporated into the prepared TCRbeta library. TCRdb fed the PCR reads into MiXCR, producing one record per CDR3 protein. Of around 490,000 distinct CDR3 sequences listed, about an eighth are singletons. Study results and limitations: Expanded graft clones, several hundred of them, were reportedly the source of alpha-beta T cells about two months after transplant.

About this clonotype itself: Its antigen remains unidentified.

V was clipped by 3 bases and J by 3 bases, with 12 bases between them. The CDR3 has 14 amino acids. This chain connects TRBV12-3 or TRBV12-4 to TRBJ2-7; the D gene is possibly TRBD2 (5 bases). Sequences were derived from PBMCs, mostly from graft donor cells, sampled 180 days after TCRalphabeta/CD19-depleted stem cell transplant. This receptor was obtained from a female patient between 2 and 15 years old who had a stem cell transplant for aplastic anemia, so the T cells may come from the graft donor. The CDR3 DNA reads TGTGCCAGCAGTTTTACGGACTTCCTCTACGAGCAGTACTTC. Translated, it gives CASSFTDFLYEQYF.